This note documents a single T cell receptor beta chain sequence. Its antigen is as yet unknown. Mouse gene names apply. The CDR3 extends 4 residues past the end of the read, so its final part is completed from the germline J gene. This specimen belongs to a study of CD8+ T cells in alopecia areata. Overall study context: Female C3H/HeJ mice aged roughly 7-11 weeks received skin from spontaneously alopecic C3H/HeJ graft donors aged roughly 6-12 months. Overall study results and limits: Unlike in mice, where it was clearer, TCR sharing across patients was less clear, possibly HLA-related. Resident alphabeta T cells of normal skin are also sequenced in scalp samples.

Markers including CD4, CD8alpha, NKG2D and NKG2ACE guided sorting of pooled cutaneous lymph node cells. Sequencing relied on a cDNA template that was reverse transcribed from extracted RNA. Using immunoSEQ multiplex PCR, the repertoire was profiled, and TCRdb retains in-frame clones only, with some absent. The sample contains 270,000 or so clones, none of them singletons. CDR1 and CDR2 from the germline V gene are SGHDT and FRDEAV. V lost 0 bases to trimming and J lost 0 bases, with 11 bases between them. This CDR3 comprises 16 residues. This receptor was obtained from a C3H/HeJ mouse with alopecia areata. The MHC haplotype recorded for the strain is H2-k. Sequenced sample: CD4+ T cells sorted from a lymph node. The chain is built from TRBV14 and TRBJ2-3; maybe TRBD1 (6 bases). Partial CDR3 DNA: TGTGCCAGCAGTTTCTGGGACACCCCTAGTGCAGAA. This translates into CASSFWDTPSAE. The CDR3 in its entirety is CASSFWDTPSAETLYF.